Sequencing of this T cell receptor (beta chain) was carried out in a study of CD8+CD57+ T cells in acquired aplastic anemia. Study-level background: Recorded DNA amounts for sorted CD4+ and CD8+ cells had an average of approximately 3 ug.

Genomic DNA provided the template from which TCR beta VDJ and CDR3 profiles were obtained. One entry per CDR3 protein, called by TCRdb with MiXCR from the reads. The sample includes under 350,000 distinct CDR3 sequences, approximately 57% of them seen just once. Patients included in sequencing had previously demonstrated CD8+CD57+ cell expansion by flow cytometry. The CDR3 loop spans 15 amino acids. The V gene lost 3 bases and the J gene lost 3 bases, with 11 bases spanning the gap. CDR1 is SNHLY and CDR2 is FYNNEI in the germline V gene. The TCR was taken from a human donor with aplastic anemia. Sequenced input: sorted CD4+, CD8+, or CD8+CD57+ T cells (not recorded which) from PBMCs. The chain links TRBV2 to TRBJ1-4, with a possible D match to TRBD1 (5 bases). The CDR3, as DNA: TGTGCCAGCAGTGAGTGGGGGGGAGCTAATGAAAAACTGTTTTTT. It codes for CASSEWGGANEKLFF. The variable domain in full, completed from reference TRBV2 and TRBJ1-4, reads EPEVTQTPSHQVTQMGQEVILRCVPISNHLYFYWYRQILGQKVEFLVSFYNNEISEKSEIFDDQFSVERPDGSNFTLKIRSTKLEDSAMYFCASSEWGGANEKLFFGSGTQLSVL.